This T cell receptor (beta chain) was observed in a study of CXCR3-negative and CXCR3-positive naive CD8 T cells. Study conclusions and caveats: Researchers report that CXCR3-positive naive cells carry more hydrophobic TRB CDR3s than CXCR3-negative naive cells.

As for this clonotype: The antigen is undetermined.

This CDR3 has 17 residues. In preparing the TRB cDNA libraries, 5' RACE with UMI labels was used. TCRdb re-called the 5' RACE reads; one entry per CDR3 protein, DNA not given. This specimen shows some 99,000 distinct CDR3 sequences; the ten leading clones hold 1.1%. Sequencing used naive CXCR3+ CD8+ T cells from blood. As to subset: CD45RO-CCR7+CD27+CD95- naive CD8+ T cells expressing CXCR3 (TNR3+). The chain couples TRBV3-2 to TRBJ2-1; TCRdb designates TRBD1, a call that cannot be tested without DNA. TRBV3-2 is a pseudogene locus. The receptor was isolated from a human donor in good health. Some clones in this sample may be carry-over from other donors' samples. CDR3 loop: CASSQEEEGGQREKQFF.